This TCR beta chain is drawn from a study of blood T cell repertoires in COVID-19. Across the whole study: In each case, the material was cDNA or gDNA derived from T cells, B-cell-depleted T cells, or PBMCs.

TCRdb keeps only in-frame clones here, not all; method: immunoSEQ multiplex PCR. Here the sample spans some 230,000 clones, more than 80% being singletons. This clone showed up just a few times. CDR1 is SGHTA, CDR2 FQGTGA, per germline. V was cut by 5 bases and J by 5 bases, with 12 bases left in between. CDR3 size: 13 residues. This chain connects TRBV7-3 to TRBJ1-1; D ambiguous. The material sequenced was PBMCs or T cells enriched from blood (not recorded which). This clonotype originated in a woman younger than 35 in a cohort exposed to, infected with or recovered from COVID-19 (not recorded which). The CDR3 protein is CASSPQAGTEAFF. The CDR3 nucleotides read TGTGCCAGCAGCCCCCAGGCCGGTACTGAAGCTTTCTTT.